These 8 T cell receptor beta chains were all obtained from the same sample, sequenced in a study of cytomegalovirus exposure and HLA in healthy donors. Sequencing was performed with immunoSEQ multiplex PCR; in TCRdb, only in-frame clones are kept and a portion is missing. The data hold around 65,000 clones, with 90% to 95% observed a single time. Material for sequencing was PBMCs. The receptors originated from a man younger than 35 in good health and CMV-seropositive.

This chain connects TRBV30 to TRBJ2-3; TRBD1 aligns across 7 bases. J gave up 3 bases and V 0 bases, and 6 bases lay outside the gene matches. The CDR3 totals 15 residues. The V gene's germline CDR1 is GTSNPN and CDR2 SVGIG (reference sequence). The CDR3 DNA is TGTGCCTGGAGTGTTAAGGGGGCTGTGACAGATACGCAGTATTTT. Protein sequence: CAWSVKGAVTDTQYF.

The CDR3 DNA reads TGTGCCAGCAGTTTTTTAGGGGGTGGGACCGGGGAGCTGTTTTTT. Encoded protein: CASSFLGGGTGELFF. The chain couples TRBV27 to TRBJ2-2; tentatively, D is TRBD1 (6 bases). Germline V gives CDR1 MNHEY, CDR2 SMNVEV (reference sequence). The CDR3 sequence is 15 residues long. Trimming shortened V by 3 bases and J by 5 bases, and 13 bases separated the two germline ends.

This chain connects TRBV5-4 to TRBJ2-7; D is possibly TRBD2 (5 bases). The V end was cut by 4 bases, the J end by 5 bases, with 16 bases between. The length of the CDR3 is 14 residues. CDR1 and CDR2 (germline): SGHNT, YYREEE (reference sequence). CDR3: CASSREGSRDEQYF. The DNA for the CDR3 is TGTGCCAGCAGCCGAGAAGGCTCGAGGGACGAGCAGTACTTC.

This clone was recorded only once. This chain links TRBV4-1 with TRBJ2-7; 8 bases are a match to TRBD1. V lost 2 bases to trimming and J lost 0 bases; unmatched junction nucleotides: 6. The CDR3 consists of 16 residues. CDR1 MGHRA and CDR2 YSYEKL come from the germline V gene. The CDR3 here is CASSQLTGTGSYEQYF. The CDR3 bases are TGCGCCAGCAGCCAACTCACCGGGACAGGCTCCTACGAGCAGTACTTC.

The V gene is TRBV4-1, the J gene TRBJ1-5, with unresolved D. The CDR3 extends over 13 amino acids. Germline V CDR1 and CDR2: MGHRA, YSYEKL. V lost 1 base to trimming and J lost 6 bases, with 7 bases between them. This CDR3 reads CASSQVGAQPQHF. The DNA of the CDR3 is TGCGCCAGCAGCCAAGTAGGAGCTCAGCCCCAGCATTTT.

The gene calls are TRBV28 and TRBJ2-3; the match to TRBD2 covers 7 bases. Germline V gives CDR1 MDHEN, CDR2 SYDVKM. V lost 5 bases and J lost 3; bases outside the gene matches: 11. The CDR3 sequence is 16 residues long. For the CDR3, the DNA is TGTGCCAGCAGTCCCCTAGCGGCTATTGGGACAGATACGCAGTATTTT. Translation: CASSPLAAIGTDTQYF.

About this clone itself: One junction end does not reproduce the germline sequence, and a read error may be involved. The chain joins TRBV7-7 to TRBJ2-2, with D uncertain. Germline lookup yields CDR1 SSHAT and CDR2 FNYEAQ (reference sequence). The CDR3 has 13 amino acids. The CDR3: CASSLEPFGELFF. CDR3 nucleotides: TGTGCTAGCAGCTTAGAGCCTTTTGGGGAGCTGTTTTTT.

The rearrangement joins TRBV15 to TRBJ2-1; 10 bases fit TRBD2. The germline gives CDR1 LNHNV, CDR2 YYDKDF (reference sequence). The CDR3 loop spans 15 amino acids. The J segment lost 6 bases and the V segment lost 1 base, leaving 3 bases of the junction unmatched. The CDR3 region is CATSRASSGSNEQFF. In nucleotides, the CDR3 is TGTGCCACCAGCAGAGCGTCTAGCGGGAGCAATGAGCAGTTCTTC.